The 29 T cell receptor beta chains reported below all come from one sample, sequenced in a study of shared clonotypes between healthy human individuals. TCRdb's copy holds only in-frame clones and misses some; the assay was immunoSEQ multiplex PCR. This table holds some 2.1 million clones, 85% to 95% found once. The specimen sequenced was naive CD4+ T cells sorted from blood. Indicated subset: CD45RA+ positively selected. The source is a man aged 18 to 29 in good health.

This chain connects TRBV6-5 to TRBJ2-3; D unclear. V was trimmed by 4 bases and J by 4 bases, leaving 6 bases between them. The CDR3 loop spans 12 amino acids. Per germline, CDR1 MNHEY and CDR2 SVGAGI. CDR3 amino acids: CASSSRPDTQYF. The CDR3 nucleotides read TGTGCCAGCAGTTCTAGACCAGATACGCAGTATTTT.

The CDR3 spells CASGPDRRNQPQHF. In DNA, the CDR3 is TGTGCCAGCGGTCCTGACAGGAGAAATCAGCCCCAGCATTTT. The chain has TRBV19 and TRBJ1-5, with D possibly matching TRBD1 (6 bases). V was cut by 9 bases and J by 4 bases, with 16 bases left in between. CDR3 size: 14 residues. Germline CDR1 and CDR2: LNHDA and SQIVND (reference sequence).

As concerns this clone: Other DNA sequences from this sample encode an identical CDR3 as well. The rearrangement joins TRBV29-1 to TRBJ1-1; TRBD1 agrees at 9 bases. The CDR3 is made up of 11 amino acids. V lost 5 bases to trimming and J lost 8 bases; unmatched junction nucleotides: 3. CDR1 and CDR2 from the germline V gene are SQVTM and ANQGSEA. The CDR3 loop reads CSVRTGAEAFF. For the CDR3, the DNA is TGCAGCGTTCGGACAGGGGCGGAAGCTTTCTTT.

This clone occurred many times. This rearrangement joins TRBV5-4 to TRBJ2-7; D unresolved. The V gene lost 3 bases and the J gene lost 0 bases, with 7 bases spanning the gap. Germline CDR1 and CDR2: SGHNT and YYREEE (reference sequence). The CDR3 has 13 amino acids. The CDR3, as DNA: TGTGCCAGCAGCTCGAGCGTCTCCTACGAGCAGTACTTC. This encodes CASSSSVSYEQYF.

The chain has TRBV6-1 and TRBJ2-7; 7 bases match TRBD2. The CDR3 runs to 16 residues. V gave up 4 bases and J gave up 6 bases; unmatched junction bases: 15. Germline-derived CDR1 and CDR2 are MNHNS and SASEGT. The CDR3 protein is CASSGLAAVLSGEQYF. The CDR3 bases are TGTGCCAGCAGTGGACTAGCTGCAGTCTTGTCGGGCGAGCAGTACTTC.

The rearrangement joins TRBV19 to TRBJ2-2; TRBD2 is a possible D gene (6 bases). The ends were cut back, 4 bases at V and 7 bases at J, with 16 bases in the middle. Germline V gene sequence: CDR1 LNHDA, CDR2 SQIVND (reference sequence). This CDR3 spans 15 amino acids. CDR3 DNA sequence: TGTGCCAGTAGTACCGGGACTCGGCTGGGCGGGGAGCTGTTTTTT. Amino acid sequence: CASSTGTRLGGELFF.

This chain links TRBV7-6 with TRBJ2-3; a possible D gene is TRBD1 (6 bases). CDR3 size: 13 residues. CDR1 and CDR2 from the germline V gene are SGHVS and FNYEAQ. The ends were cut back, 2 bases at V and 6 bases at J, with 9 bases in the middle. In DNA, the CDR3 is TGTGCCAGCAGCTTATATAGGGGGGATACGCAGTATTTT. It specifies CASSLYRGDTQYF.

The V gene is TRBV6-5, the J gene TRBJ1-4; D unclear. CDR3 length: 14 residues. Deletions cut 2 bases from V and 2 bases from J, with 6 bases between. Germline assignment: CDR1 MNHEY and CDR2 SVGAGI. CDR3 sequence (DNA): TGTGCCAGCAGTTACGGAGGGACTAATGAAAAACTGTTTTTT. It is translated as CASSYGGTNEKLFF.

The chain carries TRBV25-1 and TRBJ1-5; 7 positions agree with TRBD1. This CDR3 is 15 amino acids long. Germline values: CDR1 MGHDK, CDR2 SYGVNS. J gave up 2 bases and V 3 bases, and 4 bases lay outside the gene matches. This CDR3 is CASSEAGQGNQPQHF. The CDR3 DNA follows: TGTGCCAGCAGTGAGGCTGGACAGGGCAATCAGCCCCAGCATTTT.

The chain joins TRBV10-3 to TRBJ2-1; 14 positions match TRBD2. The V segment lost 6 bases and the J segment 7 bases; nucleotides outside the gene matches: 5. The CDR3 is made up of 15 amino acids. Germline V lookup: CDR1 ENHRY, CDR2 SYGVKD. The CDR3 protein is CAISPGTSGGNEQFF. Written as DNA, the CDR3 is TGTGCCATCAGCCCCGGGACTAGCGGGGGAAATGAGCAGTTCTTC.

The chain couples TRBV6-1 to TRBJ2-5; D might be TRBD2 (6 bases). V was shortened by 3 bases and J by 3 bases, with 11 bases between the two germline ends. The CDR3 contains 14 residues. Germline V gives CDR1 MNHNS, CDR2 SASEGT. The CDR3 reads CASSEYGGEETQYF. CDR3 in DNA: TGTGCCAGCAGTGAGTACGGAGGGGAAGAGACCCAGTACTTC.

This clone was found many times. Other DNA sequences within the sample encode an identical CDR3. The genes are TRBV30 and TRBJ2-1, with D possibly matching TRBD2 (5 bases). CDR3 length equals 15 residues. CDR1 GTSNPN and CDR2 SVGIG come from the germline V gene (reference sequence). Trimming left V 3 bases short and J 1 base short, with 13 bases between. CDR3 residues: CAWSGGQGSYNEQFF. In DNA, the CDR3 is TGTGCCTGGAGCGGAGGTCAAGGGTCCTACAATGAGCAGTTCTTC. The variable domain in full, completed from reference TRBV30 and TRBJ2-1, reads SQTIHQWPATLVQPVGSPLSLECTVEGTSNPNLYWYRQAAGRGLQLLFYSVGIGQISSEVPQNLSASRPQDRQFILSSKKLLLSDSGFYLCAWSGGQGSYNEQFFGPGTRLTVL.

The rearrangement uses TRBV18 and TRBJ2-7; D remains unclear. CDR3 length: 15 amino acids. With 4 bases removed from V and 0 bases from J, the gap between germline ends came to 13 bases. The germline V gene encodes CDR1 KGHSH and CDR2 LQKENI. This CDR3 reads CASSREYRVSYEQYF. The CDR3 DNA sequence: TGTGCCAGCTCACGCGAATACAGAGTCTCCTACGAGCAGTACTTC.

V gene TRBV5-1 combines with J gene TRBJ2-3; tentatively, D is TRBD1 or TRBD2 (5 bases each). Germline V gene lookup returns CDR1 SGHRS and CDR2 YFSETQ. The CDR3 totals 16 residues. V was clipped by 2 bases and J by 0 bases, with 13 bases between them. CDR3 amino acids: CASSLTGLFSTDTQYF. The CDR3 bases are TGCGCCAGCAGCTTAACGGGGCTTTTTAGCACAGATACGCAGTATTTT.

The CDR3 DNA reads as TGTGCCAGCAGTACCCCTCGGGGACAGGAAGCTTTCTTT. Its translation is CASSTPRGQEAFF. J is TRBJ1-1 and V is TRBV25-1; 7 nucleotides line up with TRBD1. Germline V gives CDR1 MGHDK, CDR2 SYGVNS. This CDR3 region has 13 residues. Germline trimming cut 5 bases from V and 8 bases from J; bases unmatched to any gene: 8.

The rearrangement uses TRBV9 and TRBJ2-7; 11 bases are shared with TRBD2. Germline assignment: CDR1 SGDLS and CDR2 YYNGEE. The CDR3 is made up of 15 amino acids. J lost 7 bases, V lost 0 bases, and 6 bases had no gene match. Written as DNA, the CDR3 is TGTGCCAGCAGCGTAGGTGGGACTAGCGGAGGGGAGCAGTACTTC. Its protein product is CASSVGGTSGGEQYF.

This clone was observed once. The chain joins TRBV7-2 to TRBJ2-3; the D gene is possibly TRBD1 (6 bases). The germline V and J ends were trimmed by 5 bases and 7 bases, with 13 bases remaining between them. Germline CDR1 reads SGHTA; CDR2 reads FQGNSA. This CDR3 is 13 amino acids long. The CDR3 sequence: CASSPGAPYTQYF. The CDR3 DNA is TGTGCCAGCAGCCCAGGGGCCCCTTATACGCAGTATTTT.

The chain recombines TRBV10-3 with TRBJ2-3; D is possibly TRBD1 or TRBD2 (5 bases each). The CDR3 runs 15 residues. Deletions cut 4 bases from V and 1 base from J, with 12 bases between. The germline V gene has CDR1 ENHRY and CDR2 SYGVKD. CDR3 DNA sequence: TGTGCCATCAGTGGTACCGGGGACGGCACAGATACGCAGTATTTT. It yields the protein CAISGTGDGTDTQYF.

This chain uses TRBV25-1 with TRBJ1-1; a weak D match, TRBD1 (6 bases). Between the trimmed V and J ends, which lost 3 bases and 1 base, there was a span of 6 bases. The CDR3 loop spans 13 amino acids. Germline values: CDR1 MGHDK, CDR2 SYGVNS. This chain's CDR3 is CASSDRGNTEAFF. CDR3 in DNA: TGTGCCAGCAGTGACAGGGGGAACACTGAAGCTTTCTTT. Using reference TRBV25-1 and TRBJ1-1 for the parts outside the CDR3, the full variable domain is EADIYQTPRYLVIGTGKKITLECSQTMGHDKMYWYQQDPGMELHLIHYSYGVNSTEKGDLSSESTVSRIRTEHFPLTLESARPSHTSQYLCASSDRGNTEAFFGQGTRLTVV.

This clone turned up a few times. The V call is TRBV5-1, the J call TRBJ1-5; TRBD1 matches at 9 bases. The CDR3 consists of 16 residues. J was trimmed by 3 bases and V by 0 bases; bases with no gene match: 4. The germline V gene has CDR1 SGHRS and CDR2 YFSETQ. As DNA, the CDR3 is TGCGCCAGCAGCTTGGGGACAGGGGCCCCCAATCAGCCCCAGCATTTT. It encodes CASSLGTGAPNQPQHF.

This chain joins TRBV18 and TRBJ1-4; D may be TRBD1 (6 bases). Germline lookup yields CDR1 KGHSH and CDR2 LQKENI. Trimming left V 3 bases short and J 2 bases short, with 13 bases between. The CDR3 runs 16 residues. The chain's CDR3 is CASSPPQGSTNEKLFF. Written as DNA, the CDR3 is TGTGCCAGCTCACCTCCACAGGGCTCGACTAATGAAAAACTGTTTTTT.

The rearrangement links TRBV7-9 to TRBJ2-7; perhaps TRBD2 as D (5 bases). The germline V and J ends were trimmed by 5 bases and 4 bases, with 18 bases remaining between them. The CDR3 is made up of 15 amino acids. Germline values: CDR1 SEHNR, CDR2 FQNEAQ (reference sequence). The CDR3 DNA sequence: TGTGCCAGCAGCCCGTCTTATGTGGGAGTTTACGAGCAGTACTTC. It yields the protein CASSPSYVGVYEQYF.

The chain is built from TRBV2 and TRBJ1-4, with 7 positions matching TRBD1. In germline, CDR1 is SNHLY, CDR2 FYNNEI. V shed 6 bases, J shed 4 bases, and the junction held 2 bases outside the gene matches. The CDR3 runs 13 residues. The CDR3 region is CASRGQVNEKLFF. CDR3 nucleotides: TGTGCCAGCAGAGGACAGGTTAATGAAAAACTGTTTTTT. Full variable domain (outside the CDR3, taken from reference TRBV2 and TRBJ1-4): EPEVTQTPSHQVTQMGQEVILRCVPISNHLYFYWYRQILGQKVEFLVSFYNNEISEKSEIFDDQFSVERPDGSNFTLKIRSTKLEDSAMYFCASRGQVNEKLFFGSGTQLSVL.

The rearrangement links TRBV2 to TRBJ2-7, with D possibly TRBD2 on 5 matching bases. Trimming removed 7 bases from V and 6 bases from J, with 16 bases in between. The germline CDR1 and CDR2 sequences are SNHLY and FYNNEI. The CDR3 has 13 residues. The CDR3 bases are TGTGCCAGCACTCGGACCGTTACTAGCGAGCAGTACTTC. Its protein is CASTRTVTSEQYF.

This clone has a single count. Other nucleotide sequences from this sample produce the same CDR3. This chain links TRBV6-6 with TRBJ2-7, with D uncertain. The germline V and J ends were trimmed by 0 bases and 2 bases, with 8 bases remaining between them. This CDR3 region has 14 residues. The germline CDR1 and CDR2 sequences are MNHNY and SVGAGI (reference sequence). For the CDR3, the DNA is TGTGCCAGCAGTTACTCGGGCAGAGCCTACGAGCAGTACTTC. Its protein is CASSYSGRAYEQYF.

The CDR3 DNA reads as TGTGCCTGGATCTCCGGTGGCCAAGAGACCCAGTACTTC. Translated: CAWISGGQETQYF. V usage is TRBV30 and J usage is TRBJ2-5; no clear D. The germline V and J ends were trimmed by 4 bases and 1 base, with 10 bases remaining between them. The CDR3 is 13 residues long. The germline CDR1 and CDR2 sequences are GTSNPN and SVGIG (reference sequence).

This chain connects TRBV7-9 to TRBJ1-2; weak D call: TRBD1 (5 bases). The CDR3 covers 13 residues. The V end was cut by 3 bases, the J end by 3 bases, with 8 bases between. From germline, CDR1 is SEHNR and CDR2 FQNEAQ (reference sequence). The CDR3, as DNA: TGTGCCAGCAGCTTGACAGCTTACTATGGCTACACCTTC. Translated, it gives CASSLTAYYGYTF.

Comment on this clone: Other DNA variants within this sample encode the same CDR3. This chain links TRBV6-6 with TRBJ2-7, with 7 bases identical to TRBD2. Germline-derived CDR1 and CDR2 are MNHNY and SVGAGI (reference sequence). V trimming: 5 bases; J trimming: 3 bases; junction bases outside the gene matches: 1. This CDR3 region has 12 residues. This CDR3 is CASSPGGYEQYF. In DNA form, the CDR3 reads TGTGCCAGCAGTCCGGGAGGCTACGAGCAGTACTTC.

The table lists this clone with a count of one. This chain joins TRBV10-3 and TRBJ2-7; TRBD2 might be the D (6 bases). V gave up 0 bases and J gave up 3 bases, with 12 bases separating them. This CDR3 has 15 amino acids. Germline CDR1 ENHRY, CDR2 SYGVKD. As DNA, the CDR3 is TGTGCCATCAGTGAGTCCGGGGGAATTGTCTACGAGCAGTACTTC. The encoded protein is CAISESGGIVYEQYF.